The sequence of this TCR beta chain was determined in a study of glioma-infiltrating T cells. The study's findings and limits: Above-expected tissue-blood divergence occurred in all gliomas, most in low-grade ones.

Using RNA template, CDR3s of TCR alpha and beta were amplified with iRepertoire arm-PCR. Input was roughly 85-450 ng of tissue mRNA or PBMC total RNA. MiXCR, run by TCRdb on the multiplex PCR reads, gives a single entry per CDR3 protein. The sample has roughly 100,000 distinct CDR3 sequences; approximately 39% are singletons. This clonotype was seen many times. Its target is unknown. Trimming shortened V by 1 base and J by 3 bases, and 13 bases separated the two germline ends. The length of the CDR3 is 15 residues. What was sequenced was glioma tissue, nonneoplastic brain tissue, or PBMCs (not recorded which). The origin of this receptor is a human donor with low-grade glioma or glioblastoma, undergoing nonglioma brain surgery, or in good health (not recorded which). The gene calls are TRBV12-3 or TRBV12-4 and TRBJ2-7; possibly TRBD2 for D (5 bases). This CDR3 reads CASSLVFQSGYEQYF. CDR3 DNA sequence: TGTGCCAGCAGTTTAGTGTTCCAGAGCGGCTACGAGCAGTACTTC.